This T cell receptor beta chain is drawn from a study of OX40 agonist ivuxolimab in advanced cancers. Regarding this clone: The antigen is undetermined.

Germline lookup yields CDR1 MNHNS and CDR2 SASEGT. V was pared by 3 bases and J by 5 bases, with 5 bases between. The CDR3 is 12 residues long. The study's findings and limits: CD8+ T cells were the subset that, on average, had more expanded clones than CD4+.

Only in-frame clones appear in the TCRdb table, and some are missing; sequencing was by immunoSEQ multiplex PCR. The table includes 55,000 to 70,000 clones, approximately 80% detected once. The V and J genes are TRBV6-1 and TRBJ2-4; D unresolved. The sequence was collected from an adult with an advanced solid tumor such as melanoma, head and neck, liver or kidney cancer. This material consisted of CD4+ or CD8+ T cells sorted from blood, taken in a trial of the OX40 agonist ivuxolimab. CDR3 DNA sequence: TGTGCCAGCAGTGAGTACCAAAACATTCAGTACTTC. It translates to CASSEYQNIQYF.